The entry below describes one TCR beta chain. This sample was taken from a study of blood T cell repertoires in COVID-19. Study-level information: Both acute and convalescent COVID-19 samples were obtained from the United States, Italy and Spain. The analysed material was cDNA or gDNA that came from T cells, B-cell-depleted T cells, or PBMCs.

Authors' processing steps: Counts of nucleated cells, estimated from reference gene primer amplification, were obtained. The protocol was immunoSEQ multiplex PCR, while the TCRdb copy is restricted to in-frame clones and leaves out a portion. From that table come the V and J calls and clone size; the DNA was used to work out D and trimming. This sample has approximately 150,000 clones; around four fifths occur once, and the top ten carry approximately 5%. Germline V lookup: CDR1 MNHNS, CDR2 SASEGT. The length of the CDR3 is 15 residues. With 3 bases clipped from V and 9 bases from J, the junction kept 14 bases outside the gene matches.

The receptor was derived from a human donor in a cohort sampled during active COVID-19. This chain links TRBV6-1 with TRBJ2-7; 7 bases fit TRBD1. Sequencing used peripheral blood. CDR3 in DNA: TGTGCCAGCAGTGATCCTCCACCGACAGGGAACGGGCAGTACTTC. Its protein product is CASSDPPPTGNGQYF.